The 28 T cell receptor beta chains presented below share a single source sample, sequenced in a study of CD4+ T cells in melanoma. Clones were read by immunoSEQ multiplex PCR, and TCRdb kept only the in-frame ones, dropping some. The repertoire holds approximately 9,500 clones, with around three quarters as singletons. The specimen was cells from a culture (not recorded whether cultured in vitro). Receptors were obtained from a human donor with melanoma.

The V call is TRBV5-1, the J call TRBJ1-5; D remains ambiguous. Germline lookup yields CDR1 SGHRS and CDR2 YFSETQ. This CDR3 has 13 amino acids. The V and J ends lost 5 bases and 3 bases respectively, with 9 bases between them. This CDR3 reads CASSGQPNQPQHF. CDR3 nucleotide sequence: TGCGCCAGCAGTGGGCAGCCCAATCAGCCCCAGCATTTT.

This chain joins TRBV25-1 and TRBJ2-7, with D hard to call. The germline V gene encodes CDR1 MGHDK and CDR2 SYGVNS. This CDR3 has 9 amino acids. Trimming cost V 7 bases and J 2 bases, with 0 bases left between them. CDR3 sequence reads: CASTYEQYF. CDR3 DNA: TGTGCCAGCACCTACGAGCAGTACTTC.

This clone was picked up one time. The chain employs TRBV3-1 (or the pseudogene TRBV3-2) and TRBJ1-2; D gene uncertain. The CDR3 runs to 12 residues. Germline V gives CDR1 LGHDT, CDR2 YNNKEL (reference sequence). V was cut by 2 bases and J by 4 bases, with 5 bases left in between. The CDR3, as DNA: TGTGCCAGCAGCCAATCTGGCTATGGCTACACCTTC. Translated: CASSQSGYGYTF.

The chain carries TRBV5-3 and TRBJ1-3, with D perhaps TRBD1 (5 bases). TRBV5-3 is noted as an ORF with a role that remains uncertain. V lost 3 bases and J lost 0, with 19 bases in between. The CDR3 loop spans 18 amino acids. CDR3 sequence (DNA): TGTGCCAGAAGCTCCCAGACAGATAGGTACATCTCTGGAAACACCATATATTTT. This gives the protein CARSSQTDRYISGNTIYF.

This clone appeared a few times. The CDR3 DNA follows: TGTGCCAGCAGCTTCGGGTCGGGGGATGGGGGGGAAAAACTGTTTTTT. Amino acids: CASSFGSGDGGEKLFF. The genes are TRBV5-5 and TRBJ1-4; D possibly corresponds to TRBD1 (5 bases). V lost 2 bases and J lost 8, with 19 bases in between. This CDR3 has 16 amino acids. The V gene's germline CDR1 is SGHKS and CDR2 YYEKEE (reference sequence).

The chain uses TRBV29-1 and TRBJ1-2; the match to TRBD1 covers 9 bases. V shed 7 bases and J 0 bases; nucleotides not matched to a gene: 3. CDR3 length: 13 residues. Germline V gene data show CDR1 as SQVTM and CDR2 as ANQGSEA. In DNA form, the CDR3 reads TGCAGCGCTGGGACAGGGCCTAACTATGGCTACACCTTC. Its protein is CSAGTGPNYGYTF.

The chain links TRBV19 to TRBJ2-3; D is ambiguous. V lost 3 bases, J lost 0 bases, and 10 bases lay in between. Germline V lookup: CDR1 LNHDA, CDR2 SQIVND (reference sequence). CDR3 length: 15 amino acids. CDR3 in DNA: TGTGCCAGTAGTATGGAGAGTAAAAGCACAGATACGCAGTATTTT. It yields the protein CASSMESKSTDTQYF. Variable domain in full (rest from reference TRBV19 and TRBJ2-3): DGGITQSPKYLFRKEGQNVTLSCEQNLNHDAMYWYRQDPGQGLRLIYYSQIVNDFQKGDIAEGYSVSREKKESFPLTVTSAQKNPTAFYLCASSMESKSTDTQYFGPGTRLTVL.

This chain uses TRBV4-1 with TRBJ2-6, with a possible D match to TRBD2 (5 bases). The CDR3 totals 17 residues. V lost 3 bases, J lost 0 bases, and 12 bases lay in between. Germline values: CDR1 MGHRA, CDR2 YSYEKL. CDR3 sequence (DNA): TGCGCCAGCAGCCAGATTTTAGGGAGCTCTGGGGCCAACGTCCTGACTTTC. Translated: CASSQILGSSGANVLTF.

This chain connects TRBV7-8 to TRBJ1-5, with unresolved D. This CDR3 comprises 15 residues. Germline CDR1 reads SGHVS; CDR2 reads FQNEAQ. With 0 bases removed from V and 1 base from J, the gap between germline ends came to 7 bases. Written as DNA, the CDR3 is TGTGCCAGCAGCTTAGCGCTGGGCAGCAATCAGCCCCAGCATTTT. Translating gives CASSLALGSNQPQHF. Drawing the rest from reference TRBV7-8 and TRBJ1-5, the complete variable domain is GAGVSQSPRYKVAKRGQDVALRCDPISGHVSLFWYQQALGQGPEFLTYFQNEAQLDKSGLPSDRFFAERPEGSVSTLKIQRTQQEDSAVYLCASSLALGSNQPQHFGDGTRLSIL.

The rearrangement uses TRBV15 and TRBJ1-5; D perhaps matches TRBD1 (6 bases). Trimming pared 0 bases from V and 0 bases from J, leaving 15 bases between. The CDR3 contains 18 residues. Germline CDR1 LNHNV, CDR2 YYDKDF (reference sequence). In DNA form, the CDR3 reads TGTGCCACCAGCAGAGAGCGGTCCACAGGGTATAGCAATCAGCCCCAGCATTTT. This sequence encodes CATSRERSTGYSNQPQHF.

The chain combines TRBV30 with TRBJ2-7; D is perhaps TRBD1 or TRBD2 (5 bases each). Between the trimmed V and J ends, which lost 3 bases and 3 bases, there was a span of 18 bases. This CDR3 is built from 15 residues. Germline loops: CDR1 GTSNPN, CDR2 SVGIG (reference sequence). CDR3 DNA sequence: TGTGCCTGGAGGAAAGAGGGGTCTCTCCTCTACGAGCAGTACTTC. Protein product: CAWRKEGSLLYEQYF.

In its sample, this clone was seen a few times. V gene TRBV6-5 combines with J gene TRBJ1-2, with a possible D match to TRBD1 (5 bases). This CDR3 contains 12 residues. CDR1 is MNHEY, CDR2 SVGAGI, per germline. Trimming cost V 10 bases and J 4 bases, with 13 bases left between them. The DNA for the CDR3 is TGTGCCACAAATGGGGGGATCTATGGCTACACCTTC. This sequence encodes CATNGGIYGYTF.

Within the sample, this clone is medium-sized. The J gene is TRBJ1-2, the V gene TRBV10-2; TRBD1 aligns across 8 bases. Germline V gene sequence: CDR1 WSHSY, CDR2 SAAADI. Trimming cost V 6 bases and J 7 bases; bases outside gene matches: 7. This CDR3 is built from 13 residues. In nucleotides, the CDR3 is TGCGCCAGCAGCGTGGACAGGGCTAGTGGCTACACCTTC. As protein: CASSVDRASGYTF.

The chain is built from TRBV5-1 and TRBJ2-5, with 10 bases identical to TRBD2. The CDR3 consists of 17 residues. CDR1 is SGHRS, CDR2 YFSETQ, per germline. With V trimmed by 0 bases and J by 0 bases, 5 bases remained unmatched. The CDR3 region has the DNA TGCGCCAGCAGCTTGGGTAGCGGGGGGACTTACCAAGAGACCCAGTACTTC. It codes for CASSLGSGGTYQETQYF.

The V call is TRBV18, the J call TRBJ2-1; TRBD2 matches at 10 bases. The junction had 5 bases not matched to a gene; V was cut back by 3 bases and J by 6 bases. Germline lookup yields CDR1 KGHSH and CDR2 LQKENI. The CDR3 runs to 15 residues. In nucleotides, the CDR3 is TGTGCCAGCTCACCCGTAACTAGCGGGGTCAATGAGCAGTTCTTC. Translation: CASSPVTSGVNEQFF.

This chain connects TRBV19 to TRBJ1-5; D call uncertain. CDR3 size: 12 residues. Germline V gives CDR1 LNHDA, CDR2 SQIVND (reference sequence). The ends were cut back, 3 bases at V and 4 bases at J, with 4 bases in the middle. The CDR3, as DNA: TGTGCCAGTAGTATTGATAATCAGCCCCAGCATTTT. Amino acid sequence: CASSIDNQPQHF.

This sequence joins TRBV5-1 and TRBJ1-1; a weak D match, TRBD1 (5 bases). This CDR3 has 14 amino acids. Germline-derived CDR1 and CDR2 are SGHRS and YFSETQ. Trimming took off 1 base at V and 2 bases at J, with 9 bases between the two ends. The CDR3 bases are TGCGCCAGCAGCTTGTTTCAGGGAAACACTGAAGCTTTCTTT. This gives the protein CASSLFQGNTEAFF. The variable domain in full, completed from reference TRBV5-1 and TRBJ1-1, reads KAGVTQTPRYLIKTRGQQVTLSCSPISGHRSVSWYQQTPGQGLQFLFEYFSETQRNKGNFPGRFSGRQFSNSRSEMNVSTLELGDSALYLCASSLFQGNTEAFFGQGTRLTVV.

V is TRBV3-1 (or the pseudogene TRBV3-2) and J is TRBJ1-1; D is unresolved. V lost 0 bases and J 3 bases, leaving 8 bases between the germline ends. Germline V gives CDR1 LGHDT, CDR2 YNNKEL (reference sequence). The CDR3 is 14 amino acids. The CDR3 DNA follows: TGTGCCAGCAGCCAAGATCCTATTTACACTGAAGCTTTCTTT. As protein: CASSQDPIYTEAFF.

This chain uses TRBV10-3 with TRBJ1-2, with 10 nucleotides matching TRBD1. The CDR3 is 16 residues long. V dropped 6 bases and J dropped 8; count of bases not matched to a gene: 15. The germline CDR1 and CDR2 sequences are ENHRY and SYGVKD. This chain's CDR3 is CAISNKPRDRGEGYTF. CDR3 DNA: TGTGCCATCAGCAACAAGCCCCGGGACAGGGGCGAAGGCTACACCTTC.

This sequence joins TRBV12-5 and TRBJ1-6, with 9 bases aligning to TRBD1. V trimming: 2 bases; J trimming: 11 bases; junction bases outside the gene matches: 10. Germline V gives CDR1 LGHNT, CDR2 FRNRAP. The CDR3 contains 16 residues. CDR3 region: CASGLITGTGKTPLHF. The CDR3 DNA is TGTGCTAGTGGTTTGATAACCGGGACAGGGAAAACACCCCTCCACTTT.

The table lists this clone with a few counts. In DNA, the CDR3 is TGTGCCAGCAGCCTAACAGGGGGCAGCAATCAGCCCCAGCATTTT. Amino acid sequence: CASSLTGGSNQPQHF. This chain joins TRBV6-6 and TRBJ1-5, with TRBD1 identical over 9 bases. V dropped 6 bases and J dropped 1; count of bases not matched to a gene: 4. Germline lookup yields CDR1 MNHNY and CDR2 SVGAGI (reference sequence). CDR3 size: 15 residues.

This chain connects TRBV11-2 to TRBJ1-1; maybe TRBD1 (5 bases). Germline V CDR1 and CDR2: SGHAT, FQNNGV. The CDR3 is 16 amino acids. Deletions cut 0 bases from V and 1 base from J, with 12 bases between. As DNA, the CDR3 is TGTGCCAGCAGCTTAGAATTTGGGGCCAAGAACACTGAAGCTTTCTTT. This translates into CASSLEFGAKNTEAFF.

The chain uses TRBV4-2 and TRBJ1-1; D may be TRBD1 (5 bases). Germline loops: CDR1 LGHNA, CDR2 YNFKEQ. The CDR3 runs to 14 residues. Trimming took off 4 bases at V and 1 base at J, with 10 bases between the two ends. The CDR3 protein is CASSRDSPNTEAFF. The CDR3 nucleotides read TGTGCCAGCAGCCGGGACTCTCCGAACACTGAAGCTTTCTTT.

The chain combines TRBV30 with TRBJ2-7; the D is unclear. This CDR3 is built from 12 residues. Per germline, CDR1 GTSNPN and CDR2 SVGIG (reference sequence). V lost 2 bases, J lost 3 bases, and 8 bases lay in between. The CDR3 protein is CAWSQHGYEQYF. As DNA, the CDR3 is TGTGCCTGGAGTCAGCACGGCTACGAGCAGTACTTC.

The V call is TRBV5-1, the J call TRBJ1-6, with unresolved D. V shed 0 bases and J shed 10 bases, with 14 bases lying between them. This CDR3 has 15 amino acids. Germline V CDR1 and CDR2: SGHRS, YFSETQ. The CDR3 bases are TGCGCCAGCAGCTTGGCCACCGGGTCGGAATCACCCCTCCACTTT. This gives the protein CASSLATGSESPLHF.

The chain has TRBV5-6 and TRBJ1-2; TRBD1 matches at 8 bases. The V segment lost 3 bases and the J segment 8 bases; nucleotides outside the gene matches: 9. Germline V CDR1 and CDR2: SGHDT, YYEEEE. The CDR3 has 14 residues. CDR3 coding DNA: TGTGCCAGCAGCTGGTGGTCAGGGGGCCGGGGCTACACCTTC. Translated, it gives CASSWWSGGRGYTF.

The genes are TRBV7-3 and TRBJ2-5; D gene uncertain. The CDR3 covers 13 residues. Per the germline V gene, CDR1 is SGHTA and CDR2 is FQGTGA. Trimming pared 2 bases from V and 5 bases from J, leaving 9 bases between. Here the CDR3 reads CASSLWAKETQYF. As DNA, the CDR3 is TGTGCCAGCAGCTTATGGGCTAAGGAGACCCAGTACTTC.

This rearrangement joins TRBV2 to TRBJ1-2, with D possibly matching TRBD1 (5 bases). Trimming removed 7 bases from V and 5 bases from J, with 23 bases in between. CDR1 and CDR2 from the germline V gene are SNHLY and FYNNEI. The CDR3 is 16 residues long. The CDR3 reads CASTGTPAGQIYGYTF. CDR3 coding DNA: TGTGCCAGCACCGGGACTCCGGCAGGGCAAATTTATGGCTACACCTTC.